The 5 T cell receptor delta chains given below trace back to one sample, sequenced in a study of gamma-delta chains in newborns, infants, children. TCRdb processed the reads again with the CATT caller. The table includes 9,100 or so delta-chain clones, 1.5% to 2% detected once. The material sequenced was blood. Receptors originate from a child who was a newborn, infant or young child, either healthy, febrile or measles-vaccinated (not recorded which).

Of note for this clone: One end of the junction is discordant with germline, which a read error may explain. The same CDR3 can be traced to other DNA sequences in this sample. The chain joins TRDV1 to TRDJ1; 10 bases are a match to TRDD3. This CDR3 has 17 amino acids. CDR1 TSWWSYY and CDR2 QGS come from the germline V gene. CDR3 residues: CALGESPTGGYTDKLIF. CDR3 DNA: TGCGCTCTTGGGGAATCACCTACTGGGGGATACACCGATAAACTCATCTTT.

With respect to this clone: Translating this DNA gives a protein that differs at residue 12 from the TCRdb one, which belongs to a much larger clone; a read error is likely, and the protein shown is this translation. The chain carries TRDV2 and TRDJ3; the match to TRDD3 covers 8 bases. The CDR3 runs to 20 residues. CDR1 GEAIGNYY and CDR2 EKD come from the germline V gene. V trimming: 1 base; J trimming: 2 bases; junction bases outside the gene matches: 12. CDR3: CACDTVSWGTLPWDTRQMFF. The CDR3 bases are TGTGCCTGTGACACGGTATCCTGGGGGACGCTCCCCTGGGACACCCGACAGATGTTTTTC.

There are a few counts of this clone. The protein that TCRdb holds for this DNA derives from a much larger clone and differs from the translated DNA at residue 7, which likely indicates a read error; the protein shown here is translated from the DNA. The gene calls are TRDV2 and TRDJ3, with a tentative D call TRDD3 (6 bases). The CDR3 runs to 18 residues. CDR1 is GEAIGNYY, CDR2 EKD, per germline. Deletions cut 0 bases from V and 1 base from J, with 12 bases between. CDR3 nucleotide sequence: TGTGCCTGTGACACCGTGTGGGATATTTCCTGGGACACCCGACAGATGTTTTTC. This translates into CACDTVWDISWDTRQMFF.

On this clone: With a far larger clone one base away, a read error is the likely cause. At the DNA level, this CDR3 is encoded by other sequences in the same sample as well. This chain uses TRDV2 with TRDJ3; perhaps TRDD3 as D (5 bases). This CDR3 comprises 18 residues. In germline, CDR1 is GEAIGNYY, CDR2 EKD. CDR3 nucleotide sequence: TGTGCCTGTGACACCGTTGCGGGAAGCTCCTGGGACACCCGACAGATGTTTTTT. It yields the protein CACDTVAGSSWDTRQMFF.

In this sample, this clone turned up a few times. This clone may be a read error of a much larger clone one base away. Distinct nucleotide sequences in the sample also encode this CDR3. The chain couples TRDV1 to TRDJ1; 7 bases agree with TRDD2. V shed 2 bases, J shed 2 bases, and the junction held 23 bases outside the gene matches. CDR3 length equals 21 residues. Germline loops: CDR1 TSWWSYY, CDR2 QGS. This chain's CDR3 is CALGERVLPSSIRYQTDKLIF. In DNA, the CDR3 is TGTGCTCTTGGGGAAAGGGTGCTGCCTTCCTCGATCCGATACCAGACCGATAAACTCATCTTT.